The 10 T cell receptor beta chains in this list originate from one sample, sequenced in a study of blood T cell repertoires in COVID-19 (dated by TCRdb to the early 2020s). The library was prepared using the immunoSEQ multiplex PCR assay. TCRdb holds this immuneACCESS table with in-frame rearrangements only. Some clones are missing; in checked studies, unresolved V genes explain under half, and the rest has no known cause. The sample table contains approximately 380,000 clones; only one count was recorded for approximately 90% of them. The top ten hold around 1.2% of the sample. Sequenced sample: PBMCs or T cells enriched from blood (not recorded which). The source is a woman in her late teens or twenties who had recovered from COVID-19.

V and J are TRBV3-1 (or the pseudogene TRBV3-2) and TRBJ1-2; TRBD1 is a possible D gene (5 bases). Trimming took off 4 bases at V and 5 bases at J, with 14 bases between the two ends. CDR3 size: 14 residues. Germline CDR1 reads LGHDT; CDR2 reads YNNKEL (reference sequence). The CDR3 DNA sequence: TGTGCCAGCAGCCGGCCTATGCAGGGTTATGGCTACACCTTC. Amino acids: CASSRPMQGYGYTF.

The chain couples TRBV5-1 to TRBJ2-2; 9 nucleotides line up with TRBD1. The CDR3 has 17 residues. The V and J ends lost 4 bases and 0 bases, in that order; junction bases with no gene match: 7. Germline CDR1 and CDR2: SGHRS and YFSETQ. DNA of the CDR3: TGCGCCAGCAGCCAGCCGGGACAGGGAACGAACACCGGGGAGCTGTTTTTT. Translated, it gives CASSQPGQGTNTGELFF. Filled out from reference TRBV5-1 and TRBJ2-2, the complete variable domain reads KAGVTQTPRYLIKTRGQQVTLSCSPISGHRSVSWYQQTPGQGLQFLFEYFSETQRNKGNFPGRFSGRQFSNSRSEMNVSTLELGDSALYLCASSQPGQGTNTGELFFGEGSRLTVL.

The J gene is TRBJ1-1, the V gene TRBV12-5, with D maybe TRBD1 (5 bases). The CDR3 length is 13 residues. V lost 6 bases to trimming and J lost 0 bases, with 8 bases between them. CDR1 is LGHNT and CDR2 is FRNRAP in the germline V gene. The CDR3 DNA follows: TGTGCTAGTGGCTTAGGGGTGAACACTGAAGCTTTCTTT. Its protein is CASGLGVNTEAFF.

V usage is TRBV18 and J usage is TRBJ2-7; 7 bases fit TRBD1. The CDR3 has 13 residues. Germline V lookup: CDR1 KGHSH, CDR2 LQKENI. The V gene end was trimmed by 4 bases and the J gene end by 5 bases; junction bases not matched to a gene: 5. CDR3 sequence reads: CASSRQGTHEQYF. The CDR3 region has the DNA TGTGCCAGCTCACGACAGGGTACCCACGAGCAGTACTTC.

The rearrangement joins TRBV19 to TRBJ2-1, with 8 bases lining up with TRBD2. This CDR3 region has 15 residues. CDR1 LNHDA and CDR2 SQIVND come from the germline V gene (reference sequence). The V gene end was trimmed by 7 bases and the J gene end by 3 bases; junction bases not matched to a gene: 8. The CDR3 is CASTVGGEFYNEQFF. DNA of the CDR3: TGTGCCAGTACTGTCGGGGGGGAGTTCTACAATGAGCAGTTCTTC.

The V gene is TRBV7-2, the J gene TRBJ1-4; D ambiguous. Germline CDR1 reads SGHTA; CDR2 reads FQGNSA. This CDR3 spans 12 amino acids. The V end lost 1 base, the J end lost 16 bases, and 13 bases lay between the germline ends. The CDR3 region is CASSLVSGVPFF. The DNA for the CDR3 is TGTGCCAGCAGCTTAGTTTCGGGAGTTCCGTTTTTT.

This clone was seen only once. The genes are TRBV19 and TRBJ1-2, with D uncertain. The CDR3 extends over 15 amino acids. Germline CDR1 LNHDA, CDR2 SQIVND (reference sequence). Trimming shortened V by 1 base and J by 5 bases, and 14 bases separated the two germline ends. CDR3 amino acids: CASSIGGEETYGYTF. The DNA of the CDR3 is TGTGCCAGTAGTATAGGGGGAGAAGAGACTTATGGCTACACCTTC.

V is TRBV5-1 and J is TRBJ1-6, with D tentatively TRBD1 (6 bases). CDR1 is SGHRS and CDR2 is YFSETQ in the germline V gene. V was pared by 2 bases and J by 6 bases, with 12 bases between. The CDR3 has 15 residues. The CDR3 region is CASSFGAGVNSPLHF. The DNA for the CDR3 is TGCGCCAGCAGCTTTGGGGCAGGGGTTAATTCACCCCTCCACTTT.

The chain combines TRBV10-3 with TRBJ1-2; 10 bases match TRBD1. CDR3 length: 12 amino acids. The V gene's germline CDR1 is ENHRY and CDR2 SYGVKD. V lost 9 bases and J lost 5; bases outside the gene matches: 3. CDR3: CAIRQGAYGYTF. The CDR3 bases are TGTGCCATTAGACAGGGGGCGTATGGCTACACCTTC.

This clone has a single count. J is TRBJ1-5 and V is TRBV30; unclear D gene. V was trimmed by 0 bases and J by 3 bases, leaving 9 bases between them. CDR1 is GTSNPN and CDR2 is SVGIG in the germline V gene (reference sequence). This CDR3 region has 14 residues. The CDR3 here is CAWSVYNYNQPQHF. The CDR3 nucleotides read TGTGCCTGGAGTGTATACAACTACAATCAGCCCCAGCATTTT.